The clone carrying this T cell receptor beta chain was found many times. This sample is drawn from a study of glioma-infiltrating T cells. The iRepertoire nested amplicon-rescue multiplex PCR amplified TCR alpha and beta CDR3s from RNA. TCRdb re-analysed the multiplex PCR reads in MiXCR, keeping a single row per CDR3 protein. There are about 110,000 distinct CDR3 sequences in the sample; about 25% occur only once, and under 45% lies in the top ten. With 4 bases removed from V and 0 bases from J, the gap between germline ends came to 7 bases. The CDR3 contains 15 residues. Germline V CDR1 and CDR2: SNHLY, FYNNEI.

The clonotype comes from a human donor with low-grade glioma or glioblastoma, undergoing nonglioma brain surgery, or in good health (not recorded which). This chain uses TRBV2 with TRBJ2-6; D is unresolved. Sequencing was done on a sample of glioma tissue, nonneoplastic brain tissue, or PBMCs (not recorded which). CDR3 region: CASSATRSGANVLTF. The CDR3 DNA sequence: TGTGCCAGCAGTGCGACCCGCTCTGGGGCCAACGTCCTGACTTTC.